This paragraph covers one TCR beta chain sequence. Germline V gene sequence: CDR1 MGHDK, CDR2 SYGVNS. V dropped 0 bases and J dropped 4; count of bases not matched to a gene: 9. The CDR3 totals 17 residues. Methods used by the authors: Amplification with reference gene primers provided the estimates of nucleated cell counts. Generated by immunoSEQ multiplex PCR, the TCRdb table keeps only in-frame clones and is missing some. Clone size and V and J calls were adopted from that table, with D and trimming inferred from the DNA. The sample shows roughly 50,000 clones, 90% of them seen only once. The data were taken from a study of blood T cell repertoires in COVID-19.

This TCR came from a woman between 40 and 50 years old with active COVID-19. The specimen was peripheral blood. The chain has TRBV25-1 and TRBJ2-5; 9 bases map to TRBD2. For the CDR3, the DNA is TGTGCCAGCAGTGAATACAGGTTAGCGGGGGCGAGAGAGACCCAGTACTTC. Protein: CASSEYRLAGARETQYF.